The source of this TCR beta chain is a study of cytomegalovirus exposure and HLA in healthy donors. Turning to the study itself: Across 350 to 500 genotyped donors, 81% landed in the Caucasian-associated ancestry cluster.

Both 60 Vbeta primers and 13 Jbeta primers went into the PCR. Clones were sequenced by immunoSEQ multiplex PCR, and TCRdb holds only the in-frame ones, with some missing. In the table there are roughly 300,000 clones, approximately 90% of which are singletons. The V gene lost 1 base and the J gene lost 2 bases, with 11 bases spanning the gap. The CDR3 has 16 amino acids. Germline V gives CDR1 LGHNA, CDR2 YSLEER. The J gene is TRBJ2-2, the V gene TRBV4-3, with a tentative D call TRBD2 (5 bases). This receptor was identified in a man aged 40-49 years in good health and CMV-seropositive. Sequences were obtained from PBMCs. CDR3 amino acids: CASSQAGGGNTGELFF. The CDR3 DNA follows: TGCGCCAGCAGCCAAGCCGGAGGCGGAAACACCGGGGAGCTGTTTTTT.